The 10 T cell receptor beta chains given below trace back to one sample, sequenced in a study of blood T cell repertoires in COVID-19. This table comes from immunoSEQ multiplex PCR, and its TCRdb copy is limited to in-frame clones, with some not included. The sample consists of 84,000 or so clones, approximately 80% of them appearing once. The sequenced sample consisted of peripheral blood. Every receptor here comes from a human donor in a cohort sampled during active COVID-19.

CDR3 nucleotide sequence: TGTGCCAGCAGTAGGCTAGCGGGGATCGATGAGCAGTTCTTC. Translating it yields CASSRLAGIDEQFF. The chain recombines TRBV14 with TRBJ2-1, with 9 nucleotides matching TRBD2. The CDR3 contains 14 residues. Germline CDR1 reads SGHDN; CDR2 reads FVKESK. J gave up 8 bases and V 6 bases, and 8 bases lay outside the gene matches. Full variable domain (missing parts from reference TRBV14 and TRBJ2-1): EAGVTQFPSHSVIEKGQTVTLRCDPISGHDNLYWYRRVMGKEIKFLLHFVKESKQDESGMPNNRFLAERTGGTYSTLKVQPAELEDSGVYFCASSRLAGIDEQFFGPGTRLTVL.

The chain carries TRBV7-9 and TRBJ2-3; TRBD1 aligns across 8 bases. Looked up from germline, CDR1 is SEHNR and CDR2 is FQNEAQ (reference sequence). This CDR3 is 15 amino acids long. Germline trimming cut 8 bases from V and 2 bases from J; bases unmatched to any gene: 9. CDR3 amino acids: CASPGTGSYTDTQYF. The CDR3 DNA sequence: TGTGCCAGCCCGGGGACAGGCTCATACACAGATACGCAGTATTTT.

The V and J genes are TRBV5-4 and TRBJ1-2, with 10 bases identical to TRBD1. The CDR3 length is 14 residues. V lost 4 bases to trimming and J lost 4 bases; unmatched junction nucleotides: 4. The V gene's germline CDR1 is SGHNT and CDR2 YYREEE (reference sequence). The CDR3: CASSPDRGIYGYTF. The CDR3 coding sequence is TGTGCCAGCAGCCCGGACAGGGGGATCTATGGCTACACCTTC.

V and J are TRBV18 and TRBJ2-3; the match to TRBD2 covers 9 bases. The CDR3 extends over 17 amino acids. V lost 3 bases to trimming and J lost 2 bases; unmatched junction nucleotides: 9. Germline CDR1 reads KGHSH; CDR2 reads LQKENI. CDR3 region: CASSPDRASGNTDTQYF. The CDR3 bases are TGTGCCAGCTCACCCGATAGGGCTAGCGGGAACACAGATACGCAGTATTTT.

This chain connects TRBV28 to TRBJ1-2; 10 nucleotides line up with TRBD1. This CDR3 is built from 17 residues. The ends lost 7 bases at V and 6 bases at J; junction bases unmatched: 17. In germline, CDR1 is MDHEN, CDR2 SYDVKM. CDR3 region: CASTSLSPGQGNNGYTF. The CDR3 coding sequence is TGTGCCAGCACGAGCCTTTCGCCGGGACAGGGGAATAATGGCTACACCTTC.

The rearrangement joins TRBV7-3 to TRBJ2-5; D may be TRBD2 (7 bases). The CDR3 sequence is 13 residues long. The V gene lost 5 bases and the J gene lost 7 bases, with 14 bases spanning the gap. Looked up from germline, CDR1 is SGHTA and CDR2 is FQGTGA. The CDR3 sequence: CASSPGGGATQYF. The CDR3 nucleotides read TGTGCCAGCAGCCCCGGTGGGGGGGCGACCCAGTACTTC. The full variable domain, in which reference TRBV7-3 and TRBJ2-5 provide the parts outside the CDR3, is GAGVSQTPSNKVTEKGKYVELRCDPISGHTALYWYRQSLGQGPEFLIYFQGTGAADDSGLPNDRFFAVRPEGSVSTLKIQRTERGDSAVYLCASSPGGGATQYFGPGTRLLVL.

This chain joins TRBV5-1 and TRBJ1-3, with 7 bases fitting TRBD1. The V and J ends lost 4 bases and 0 bases, in that order; junction bases with no gene match: 7. Germline V gives CDR1 SGHRS, CDR2 YFSETQ. The CDR3 totals 16 residues. The CDR3 bases are TGCGCCAGCAGCGTCCAGGGGGTCAGCTCTGGAAACACCATATATTTT. This encodes CASSVQGVSSGNTIYF.

V gene TRBV11-2 combines with J gene TRBJ1-6; D is uncertain. The CDR3 length is 13 residues. Trimming removed 10 bases from V and 14 bases from J, with 21 bases in between. CDR1 and CDR2 from the germline V gene are SGHAT and FQNNGV. The CDR3 sequence: CATRGGYLGALHF. The CDR3 nucleotides are TGTGCCACTCGAGGAGGCTATCTCGGTGCCCTCCACTTT.

The chain is built from TRBV28 and TRBJ1-2; D is possibly TRBD1 (5 bases). Trimming pared 6 bases from V and 7 bases from J, leaving 21 bases between. CDR1 and CDR2 (germline): MDHEN, SYDVKM. CDR3 length equals 15 residues. Here the CDR3 reads CASSVHPSTVVGYTF. The CDR3 coding sequence is TGTGCCAGCAGCGTCCACCCCTCGACAGTCGTTGGCTACACCTTC.

The chain employs TRBV2 and TRBJ2-7; TRBD1 might be the D (6 bases). The V end lost 10 bases, the J end lost 5 bases, and 21 bases lay between the germline ends. Germline V gene sequence: CDR1 SNHLY, CDR2 FYNNEI. This CDR3 spans 14 amino acids. CDR3 DNA sequence: TGTGCCACCCAGGGGCGGTACTCGTCCGACGAGCAGTACTTC. Encoded protein: CATQGRYSSDEQYF.